Listed below are T cell receptor beta chains from one sample, sequenced in a study of CD8 T cells in ankylosing spondylitis. TCRdb independently ran MiXCR on the 5' RACE reads; one entry per CDR3 protein. The sample records 100,000 to 150,000 distinct CDR3 sequences, around 9% being singletons. Sequencing used blood, either unsorted or a sorted T cell fraction (not recorded which). The source is a male donor with ankylosing spondylitis or in good health (not recorded which). The CDR3 runs from the conserved cysteine through the conserved F or W. Each record gives: clone size, D gene, CDR3 length, J gene, V gene, CDR3 DNA, CDR3 protein. D genes are given only for firm matches. Clone size is shown for a subset of rows, as once, few, many or a class of expanded clone.

many	TRBD2	15	TRBJ2-2	TRBV5-1	TGCGCCAGCAGCATACCGGGAGGGAACACCGGGGAGCTGTTTTTT	CASSIPGGNTGELFF
few	-	16	TRBJ1-5	TRBV28	TGTGCCAGCACCGGGAGGGGCCTTCGAAGCAATCAGCCCCAGCATTTT	CASTGRGLRSNQPQHF
-	-	12	TRBJ2-1	TRBV20-1	TGCAGTGCTAGGGGGTGGCGAAGTGAGCAGTTCTTC	CSARGWRSEQFF
many	TRBD2	17	TRBJ2-3	TRBV20-1	TGCAGTGCTAGAGATCCTGGACTAGCCCTAAGCACAGATACGCAGTATTTT	CSARDPGLALSTDTQYF
few	TRBD2	15	TRBJ2-1	TRBV9	TGTGCCAGCAGCCTCCTGACTAGCGCGGACAATGAGCAGTTCTTC	CASSLLTSADNEQFF
many	-	18	TRBJ1-5	TRBV27	TGTGCCAGCAGTAAGGGGGGGAAACCCAAAAAAAGCAATCAGCCCCAGCATTTT	CASSKGGKPKKSNQPQHF
many	-	12	TRBJ2-1	TRBV5-5	TGTGCCAGCAGCTTCAATTACAATGAGCAGTTCTTC	CASSFNYNEQFF
many	-	14	TRBJ2-5	TRBV7-2	TGTGCCAGCAGCTTAGGTTCCGTCCAAGAGACCCAGTACTTC	CASSLGSVQETQYF
few	-	15	TRBJ1-1	TRBV12-3/TRBV12-4	TGTGCCAGCAGTTTAAGGCAGAACCCCCCCACAGAAGCTTTCTTT	CASSLRQNPPTEAFF
many	-	17	TRBJ2-3	TRBV7-8	TGTGCCAGCAGCTTATTTGGTCTAGCTTCTAGCACAGATACGCAGTATTTT	CASSLFGLASSTDTQYF
few	-	16	TRBJ2-2	TRBV5-1	TGCGCCAGCAGCTTGATAGGAACAAGTAACACCGGGGAGCTGTTTTTT	CASSLIGTSNTGELFF
-	-	14	TRBJ2-1	TRBV4-1	TGCGCCAGCAGCCAAGATCCGGGGGTCAATGAGCAGTTCTTC	CASSQDPGVNEQFF
many	TRBD1	13	TRBJ2-1	TRBV28	TGTGCCAGCAGTAAGACAGGGTACAATGAGCAGTTCTTC	CASSKTGYNEQFF
few	-	15	TRBJ2-3	TRBV20-1	TGCAGTGCCCCCAAACCTGTAGGGAGAGGAGATACGCAGTATTTT	CSAPKPVGRGDTQYF
-	-	12	TRBJ1-2	TRBV20-1	TGCAGTGCCCCAATGGGTAGCTATGGCTACACCTTC	CSAPMGSYGYTF
-	-	15	TRBJ1-6	TRBV30	TGTGCCTGGAGGCCTTCTCTGGGAGACGGTTCACCCCTCCACTTT	CAWRPSLGDGSPLHF
many	TRBD2	16	TRBJ2-7	TRBV5-5	TGTGCCAGCAGCTGGGGACTAGCGGGACAACTCTACGAGCAGTACTTC	CASSWGLAGQLYEQYF
many	-	16	TRBJ2-7	TRBV5-6	TGTGCCAGCAGCCTCTTGGGTACAGCGGTATCCTACGAGCAGTACTTC	CASSLLGTAVSYEQYF